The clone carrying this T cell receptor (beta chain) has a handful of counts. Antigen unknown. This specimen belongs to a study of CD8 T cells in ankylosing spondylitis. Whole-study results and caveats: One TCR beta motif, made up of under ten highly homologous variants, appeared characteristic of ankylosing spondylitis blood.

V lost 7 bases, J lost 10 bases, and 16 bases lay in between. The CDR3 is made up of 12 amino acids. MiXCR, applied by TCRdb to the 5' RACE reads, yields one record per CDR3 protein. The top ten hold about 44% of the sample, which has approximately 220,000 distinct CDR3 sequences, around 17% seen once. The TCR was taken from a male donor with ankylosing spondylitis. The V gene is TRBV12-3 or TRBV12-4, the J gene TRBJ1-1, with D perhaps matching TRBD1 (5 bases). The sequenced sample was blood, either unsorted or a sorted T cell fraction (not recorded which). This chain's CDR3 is CASTSEGTPAFF. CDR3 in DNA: TGTGCCAGCACCTCCGAAGGGACGCCAGCTTTCTTT.